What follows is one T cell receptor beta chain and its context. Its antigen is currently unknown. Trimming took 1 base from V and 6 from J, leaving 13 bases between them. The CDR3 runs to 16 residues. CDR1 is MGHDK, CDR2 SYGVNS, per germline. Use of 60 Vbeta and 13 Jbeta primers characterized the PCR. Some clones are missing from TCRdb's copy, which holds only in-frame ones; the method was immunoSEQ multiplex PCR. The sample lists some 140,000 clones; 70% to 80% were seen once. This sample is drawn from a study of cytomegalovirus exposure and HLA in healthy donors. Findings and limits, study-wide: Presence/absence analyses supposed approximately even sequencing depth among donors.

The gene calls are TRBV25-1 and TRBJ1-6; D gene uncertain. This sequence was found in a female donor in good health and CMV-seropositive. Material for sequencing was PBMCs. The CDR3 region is CASSESSGFANSPLHF. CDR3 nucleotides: TGTGCCAGCAGTGAATCCTCAGGATTCGCTAATTCACCCCTCCACTTT.